The 13 T cell receptor beta chains given below trace back to one sample, sequenced in a study of regulatory and conventional T cells in RAG deficiency. Sequencing used immunoSEQ multiplex PCR; TCRdb keeps in-frame clones, though not all of them. Of 10,000 to 15,000 clones listed, 93% are singletons. The sorted conventional CD4+ T cells were CD25-low and CD127-high, with genomic DNA sequenced. These data were likewise used in another study, on regulatory T cells. That work contributes: Primers: 52 TRBV forward and 13 TRBJ reverse.

Sequences were obtained from CD4+ effector T cells sorted from blood. These receptor sequences come from a human donor in good health.

This clone was detected once. The gene calls are TRBV19 and TRBJ1-5; unclear D gene. Germline CDR1 and CDR2: LNHDA and SQIVND (reference sequence). The CDR3 is made up of 14 amino acids. V lost 3 bases and J 9 bases, leaving 15 bases between the germline ends. The CDR3 spells CASSISASPGPQHF. In nucleotides, the CDR3 is TGTGCCAGTAGTATTTCGGCGTCCCCCGGGCCCCAGCATTTT.

This clone was found once. The chain is built from TRBV27 and TRBJ2-2, with D possibly being TRBD1 (6 bases). The CDR3 is 12 amino acids. With 5 bases removed from V and 7 bases from J, the gap between germline ends came to 8 bases. The germline gives CDR1 MNHEY, CDR2 SMNVEV (reference sequence). CDR3 protein: CASSTGIGELFF. DNA for the CDR3: TGTGCCAGCAGTACAGGGATCGGGGAGCTGTTTTTT.

V is TRBV19 and J is TRBJ2-7, with 10 bases matching TRBD2. CDR1 and CDR2 (germline): LNHDA, SQIVND (reference sequence). The V gene end was trimmed by 3 bases and the J gene end by 6 bases; junction bases not matched to a gene: 8. CDR3 length equals 15 residues. CDR3 residues: CASSIWLAGVSEQYF. CDR3 sequence (DNA): TGTGCCAGTAGTATTTGGCTAGCGGGAGTTTCCGAGCAGTACTTC.

The J gene is TRBJ1-3, the V gene TRBV5-1, with TRBD1 matching 9 bases. The CDR3 is made up of 15 amino acids. Germline V gene sequence: CDR1 SGHRS, CDR2 YFSETQ. J gave up 4 bases and V 4 bases, and 6 bases lay outside the gene matches. Written as DNA, the CDR3 is TGCGCCAGCAGCCAGGGACAGGGAGTAGGAAACACCATATATTTT. This sequence encodes CASSQGQGVGNTIYF. Full variable domain (remainder filled in from reference TRBV5-1 and TRBJ1-3): KAGVTQTPRYLIKTRGQQVTLSCSPISGHRSVSWYQQTPGQGLQFLFEYFSETQRNKGNFPGRFSGRQFSNSRSEMNVSTLELGDSALYLCASSQGQGVGNTIYFGEGSWLTVV.

V is TRBV10-3 and J is TRBJ2-5; the D gene is possibly TRBD1 (5 bases). CDR1 is ENHRY, CDR2 SYGVKD, per germline. The V end was cut by 11 bases, the J end by 2 bases, with 12 bases between. CDR3 length: 12 amino acids. The CDR3 nucleotides are TGTGCCGCAGGACAAGTTCAAGAGACCCAGTACTTC. Protein: CAAGQVQETQYF.

The chain links TRBV5-1 to TRBJ1-4; D ambiguous. The CDR3 is 14 amino acids. Germline CDR1 is SGHRS and CDR2 is YFSETQ. Trimming removed 4 bases at V and 0 bases at J, with 7 bases between. As DNA, the CDR3 is TGCGCCAGCAGCCTGGATTCAACTAATGAAAAACTGTTTTTT. This codes for CASSLDSTNEKLFF.

The rearrangement joins TRBV18 to TRBJ1-4, with no clear D. The CDR3 has 16 amino acids. The V gene lost 4 bases and the J gene lost 3 bases, with 15 bases spanning the gap. CDR1 KGHSH and CDR2 LQKENI come from the germline V gene. The CDR3 here is CASSRPGVRANEKLFF. In DNA form, the CDR3 reads TGTGCCAGCTCACGCCCCGGGGTGCGAGCTAATGAAAAACTGTTTTTT.

This sequence joins TRBV6-4 and TRBJ1-2, with a tentative D call TRBD1 (6 bases). V was trimmed by 3 bases and J by 0 bases, leaving 11 bases between them. Germline-derived CDR1 and CDR2 are MRHNA and SNTAGT. CDR3 length: 15 amino acids. This CDR3 is CASSEGGGTNYGYTF. The CDR3 nucleotides are TGTGCCAGCAGTGAAGGAGGGGGTACTAACTATGGCTACACCTTC.

The chain links TRBV10-1 to TRBJ2-7; 12 positions agree with TRBD2. Germline V gene data show CDR1 as WNHNN and CDR2 as SYGVQD (reference sequence). J lost 3 bases, V lost 2 bases, and 2 bases had no gene match. This CDR3 has 15 amino acids. The CDR3 here is CASSETSGGNYEQYF. DNA of the CDR3: TGCGCCAGCAGTGAGACTAGCGGGGGGAACTACGAGCAGTACTTC.

This chain uses TRBV4-1 with TRBJ2-6; TRBD2 matches at 8 bases. Germline CDR1 reads MGHRA; CDR2 reads YSYEKL. The CDR3 spans 17 residues. The J segment lost 2 bases and the V segment lost 5 bases, leaving 8 bases of the junction unmatched. For the CDR3, the DNA is TGCGCCAGCAGCGTGGGACTAGTGAGCGCTGGGGCCAACGTCCTGACTTTC. Translation gives CASSVGLVSAGANVLTF.

The chain couples TRBV6-5 to TRBJ1-2; D not certain. CDR3 length: 14 amino acids. CDR1 MNHEY and CDR2 SVGAGI come from the germline V gene. V was clipped by 6 bases and J by 5 bases, with 16 bases between them. CDR3 loop: CASRVSPGRYGYTF. CDR3 sequence (DNA): TGTGCCAGCAGAGTTAGTCCGGGCCGATATGGCTACACCTTC.

The V gene is TRBV28, the J gene TRBJ1-2, with 9 bases identical to TRBD1. The germline gives CDR1 MDHEN, CDR2 SYDVKM. Losses at the gene ends were 6 bases for V and 2 bases for J; bases not matched to a gene: 4. This CDR3 comprises 14 residues. CDR3 region: CASRTGGANYGYTF. The DNA for the CDR3 is TGTGCCAGCAGAACAGGGGGCGCGAACTATGGCTACACCTTC.

A few counts support this clone. The rearrangement joins TRBV28 to TRBJ2-7; D is tentatively TRBD1 or TRBD2 (5 bases each). CDR3 length equals 15 residues. Germline assignment: CDR1 MDHEN and CDR2 SYDVKM. Trimming removed 7 bases from V and 6 bases from J, with 22 bases in between. This CDR3 reads CASTPLGAWTAEQYF. The CDR3 DNA follows: TGTGCCAGCACTCCACTCGGGGCGTGGACCGCCGAGCAGTACTTC.